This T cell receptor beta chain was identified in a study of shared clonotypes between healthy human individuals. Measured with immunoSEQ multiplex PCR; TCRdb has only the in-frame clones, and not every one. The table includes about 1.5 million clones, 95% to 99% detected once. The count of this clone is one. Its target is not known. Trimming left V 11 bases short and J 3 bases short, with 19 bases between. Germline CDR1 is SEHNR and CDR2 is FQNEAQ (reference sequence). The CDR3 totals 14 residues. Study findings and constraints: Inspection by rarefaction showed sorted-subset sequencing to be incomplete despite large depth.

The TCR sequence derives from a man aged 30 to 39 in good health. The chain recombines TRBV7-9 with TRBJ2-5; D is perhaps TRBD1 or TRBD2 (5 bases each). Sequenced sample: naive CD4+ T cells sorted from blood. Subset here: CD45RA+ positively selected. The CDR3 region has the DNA TGTGCCCCCTTAGGGGCCCGGGACGAAGAGACCCAGTACTTC. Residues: CAPLGARDEETQYF.